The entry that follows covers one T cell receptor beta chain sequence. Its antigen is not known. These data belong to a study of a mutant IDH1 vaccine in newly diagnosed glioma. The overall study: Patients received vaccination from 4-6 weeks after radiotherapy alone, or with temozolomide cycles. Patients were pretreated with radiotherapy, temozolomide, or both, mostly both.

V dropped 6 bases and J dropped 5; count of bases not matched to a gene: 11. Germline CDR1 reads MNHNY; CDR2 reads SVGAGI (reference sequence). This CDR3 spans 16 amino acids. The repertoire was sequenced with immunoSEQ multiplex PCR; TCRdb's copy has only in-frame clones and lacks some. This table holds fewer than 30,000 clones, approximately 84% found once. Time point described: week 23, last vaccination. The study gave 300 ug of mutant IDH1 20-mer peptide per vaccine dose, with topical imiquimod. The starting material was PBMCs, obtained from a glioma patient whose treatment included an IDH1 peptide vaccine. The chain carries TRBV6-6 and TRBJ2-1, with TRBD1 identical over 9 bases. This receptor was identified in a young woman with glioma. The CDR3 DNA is TGTGCCAGCAGATCTTTAATGGGACAGGGAGACAATGAGCAGTTCTTC. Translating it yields CASRSLMGQGDNEQFF.